This is a list of T cell receptor beta chains from one sample in a study of response to subunit inactivated influenza vaccine. MiXCR was run by TCRdb on the RT-PCR reads, yielding one entry per CDR3 protein. Of more than 400,000 distinct CDR3 sequences in the sample, around 7.7% were seen once. The sequenced sample was PBMCs from blood, obtained around 25 months after vaccination. Receptors originate from a man aged 45 to 75 who received an inactivated influenza vaccine. The CDR3 runs from the conserved cysteine through the conserved F or W. A D gene is named only where the DNA matches it firmly. Size is stated for part of the rows, as once, few or many counts, or as a class when the clone is expanded.

TRBV19,TRBJ2-1,.,16,many,TGTGCCAGTAGTCCAATGGCCGGGATAGGGTACAATGAGCAGTTCTTC,CASSPMAGIGYNEQFF
TRBV10-2,TRBJ2-7,.,14,many,TGCGCCAGCAGTGAAGGGATGAGGGGAAGAGAGCAGTACTTC,CASSEGMRGREQYF
TRBV7-2,TRBJ2-1,.,14,many,TGTGCCAGCAGCCGCAGTGCCGATCTCAATGAGCAGTTCTTC,CASSRSADLNEQFF
TRBV11-2,TRBJ2-1,TRBD2,14,many,TGTGCCAGCAGCTTAGTAGCGGGGTACAATGAGCAGTTCTTC,CASSLVAGYNEQFF
TRBV5-5,TRBJ1-2,TRBD1,18,few,TGTGCCAGCAGATTTCCCGACAGGGCTGGTCTTCGGGCCTATGGCTACACCTTC,CASRFPDRAGLRAYGYTF
TRBV5-6,TRBJ2-7,.,13,many,TGTGCCAGCAGCCGGGACCTCACCTACGAGCAGTACTTC,CASSRDLTYEQYF
TRBV4-2,TRBJ1-5,.,16,.,TGTGCCAGCAGCCAAGACCCGCAGGAGAGCAATCAGCCCCAGCATTTT,CASSQDPQESNQPQHF
TRBV4-2,TRBJ1-1,TRBD1,14,many,TGTGCCAGCAGCCAGGGACAGGGGGTGACTGAAGCTTTCTTT,CASSQGQGVTEAFF
TRBV28,TRBJ1-1,TRBD1,14,.,TGTGCCAGCAGTTCAAGACAGGGACACACTGAAGCTTTCTTT,CASSSRQGHTEAFF
TRBV5-5,TRBJ1-6,TRBD1,16,.,TGTGCCAGCAGCTTGCTAAGGGACAGGGGAAATTCACCCCTCCACTTT,CASSLLRDRGNSPLHF
TRBV27,TRBJ1-5,.,16,.,TGTGCCAGCAGTTTGGTTGGGGTCTATAGCAATCAGCCCCAGCATTTT,CASSLVGVYSNQPQHF
TRBV4-1,TRBJ2-7,.,13,few,TGCGCCAGCAGCCTCCCGGGGGCGCACGAGCAGTACTTC,CASSLPGAHEQYF
TRBV20-1,TRBJ2-7,.,16,.,TGCAGTGCTCGCGGTGCCGTAGGGGGATCAGTCCACGAGCAGTACTTC,CSARGAVGGSVHEQYF
TRBV11-1,TRBJ1-5,TRBD1,19,few,TGTGCCAGCAGCTTAGAATCCGGGACAGGGGACCTTAACAATCAGCCCCAGCATTTT,CASSLESGTGDLNNQPQHF
TRBV3-1,TRBJ2-7,TRBD1,15,.,TGTGCCAGCAGCAATATCGGACAGGGGGCCTACGAGCAGTACTTC,CASSNIGQGAYEQYF
TRBV5-1,TRBJ2-1,TRBD2,17,.,TGCGCCAGCAGCTTGGTTTCTAGCGGAACCTCCTACAATGAGCAGTTCTTC,CASSLVSSGTSYNEQFF
TRBV28,TRBJ1-2,.,14,.,TGTGCCAGCAGTCGTTTTGGGGGCGAGAGAGGCTACACCTTC,CASSRFGGERGYTF
TRBV12-3/TRBV12-4,TRBJ2-1,TRBD2,14,.,TGTGCCAGCACCCCTAACGGGGGGGACAATGAGCAGTTCTTC,CASTPNGGDNEQFF
TRBV6-1,TRBJ1-1,.,13,many,TGTGCCAGCAGTACGGGCCAGCTCACTGAAGCTTTCTTT,CASSTGQLTEAFF
TRBV29-1,TRBJ1-2,.,12,.,TGCAGCGTTAACAGGGCCAACTATGGCTACACCTTC,CSVNRANYGYTF
TRBV6-1,TRBJ1-2,TRBD1,15,.,TGTGCCAGCAGAGTGCGACAGGGGGAAAACCATGGCTACACCTTC,CASRVRQGENHGYTF
TRBV6-5,TRBJ2-5,TRBD2,16,many,TGTGCCAGCAGTTGGACTAGCGGGAGCGGTCAAGAGACCCAGTACTTC,CASSWTSGSGQETQYF
TRBV10-3,TRBJ2-1,TRBD1,14,.,TGTGCCATCAATTCGGGACAGGGGAACAATGAGCAGTTCTTC,CAINSGQGNNEQFF